This T cell receptor beta chain comes out of a study of blood T cell repertoires in COVID-19. Study at large: Some COVID-19 samples were acute and others convalescent; all came from the United States, Italy and Spain. Sources were T cells, B-cell-depleted T cells, or PBMCs; the material itself was cDNA or gDNA.

Germline values: CDR1 SGHNT, CDR2 YYREEE (reference sequence). The CDR3 spans 14 residues. The V and J ends lost 2 bases and 3 bases respectively, with 11 bases between them. There are a few counts of this clone. Original handling: How many nucleated cells were present was estimated from reference gene primer amplification. Assay: immunoSEQ multiplex PCR; the TCRdb copy retains only in-frame clones and omits some. V and J calls and clone size are given by that table; D and trimming were obtained from the DNA. The sample contains some 60,000 clones, 70% to 75% of which appear only once. This TCR derives from a woman aged 45-60 years with active or convalescent COVID-19. Material: peripheral blood. The chain uses TRBV5-4 and TRBJ1-2; D perhaps matches TRBD1 (6 bases). The CDR3 region is CASSFRTEDYGYTF. CDR3 nucleotides: TGTGCCAGCAGCTTTCGGACAGAGGACTATGGCTACACCTTC.